These 32 T cell receptor beta chains were sequenced from one sample in a study of shared clonotypes between healthy human individuals. Sequencing was performed with immunoSEQ multiplex PCR; in TCRdb, only in-frame clones are kept and a portion is missing. The repertoire has over a million clones, around 97% of them found once; the top ten carry approximately 1%. Sequenced: naive CD4+ T cells sorted from blood. As for subset: CD45RA+ positively selected. Receptor source: a man aged 30 to 39 in good health.

This sequence joins TRBV19 and TRBJ1-2; D gene unclear. Germline CDR1 reads LNHDA; CDR2 reads SQIVND (reference sequence). The CDR3 runs 12 residues. Between the trimmed V and J ends, which lost 3 bases and 6 bases, there was a span of 8 bases. In DNA form, the CDR3 reads TGTGCCAGTAGTATTGATAGAAATGGCTACACCTTC. Its protein product is CASSIDRNGYTF.

This sequence joins TRBV14 and TRBJ1-2, with 9 bases aligning to TRBD1. J gave up 2 bases and V 4 bases, and 8 bases lay outside the gene matches. Germline loops: CDR1 SGHDN, CDR2 FVKESK. The CDR3 contains 16 residues. CDR3 DNA sequence: TGTGCCAGCAGCCCCATGCGGACAGGGGAGAACTATGGCTACACCTTC. Its protein is CASSPMRTGENYGYTF.

The chain links TRBV7-3 to TRBJ1-1; TRBD1 aligns across 9 bases. The CDR3 runs to 15 residues. Losses at the gene ends were 5 bases for V and 4 bases for J; bases not matched to a gene: 8. In germline, CDR1 is SGHTA, CDR2 FQGTGA. The CDR3 coding sequence is TGTGCCAGCAGCATGGACAGGGGACGGTTCACTGAAGCTTTCTTT. It codes for CASSMDRGRFTEAFF.

The rearrangement joins TRBV4-3 to TRBJ1-5; D remains ambiguous. Germline-derived CDR1 and CDR2 are LGHNA and YSLEER. V dropped 1 base and J dropped 4 bases, with 8 bases sitting between them. The CDR3 sequence is 14 residues long. CDR3 protein: CASSQGTENQPQHF. CDR3 nucleotide sequence: TGCGCCAGCAGCCAAGGGACTGAGAATCAGCCCCAGCATTTT.

The V call is TRBV18, the J call TRBJ1-3; no clear D gene. CDR1 is KGHSH and CDR2 is LQKENI in the germline V gene. Trimming pared 3 bases from V and 0 bases from J, leaving 12 bases between. CDR3 length: 16 amino acids. Written as DNA, the CDR3 is TGTGCCAGCTCACCGGAACTAGGACCCTCTGGAAACACCATATATTTT. Translating it yields CASSPELGPSGNTIYF.

This clone was detected once. The chain links TRBV4-3 to TRBJ2-3; D remains unclear. Trimming left V 0 bases short and J 2 bases short, with 6 bases between. The CDR3 length is 14 residues. Germline V lookup: CDR1 LGHNA, CDR2 YSLEER. The CDR3 protein is CASSQDSSTDTQYF. Written as DNA, the CDR3 is TGCGCCAGCAGCCAAGATTCGTCCACAGATACGCAGTATTTT.

This clone was picked up one time. The CDR3 is CASSFQGGAYEQYF. CDR3 coding DNA: TGTGCCAGCAGTTTTCAGGGGGGGGCCTACGAGCAGTACTTC. The gene calls are TRBV28 and TRBJ2-7; D possibly matches TRBD1 or TRBD2 (7 bases each). V was trimmed by 3 bases and J by 2 bases, leaving 11 bases between them. Germline V gives CDR1 MDHEN, CDR2 SYDVKM. This CDR3 has 14 residues.

The gene calls are TRBV7-6 and TRBJ2-3; 12 bases are a match to TRBD2. The CDR3 sequence is 20 residues long. J gave up 4 bases and V 1 base, and 15 bases lay outside the gene matches. Germline V gives CDR1 SGHVS, CDR2 FNYEAQ. CDR3 nucleotides: TGTGCCAGCAGCTTAGGACTAGCGGGAGTTGAACCAGTTGGGCCAGATACGCAGTATTTT. It codes for CASSLGLAGVEPVGPDTQYF. The whole variable domain, filled in from reference TRBV7-6 and TRBJ2-3, reads GAGVSQSPRYKVTKRGQDVALRCDPISGHVSLYWYRQALGQGPEFLTYFNYEAQQDKSGLPNDRFSAERPEGSISTLTIQRTEQRDSAMYRCASSLGLAGVEPVGPDTQYFGPGTRLTVL.

The genes are TRBV5-1 and TRBJ2-5; a possible D gene is TRBD2 (5 bases). Germline CDR1 reads SGHRS; CDR2 reads YFSETQ. The V end lost 1 base, the J end lost 2 bases, and 12 bases lay between the germline ends. CDR3 length: 15 amino acids. In nucleotides, the CDR3 is TGCGCCAGCAGCTTGTCGCGCCGGGAACAAGAGACCCAGTACTTC. Residues: CASSLSRREQETQYF.

The J gene is TRBJ2-5, the V gene TRBV7-9; 11 nucleotides line up with TRBD2. Germline assignment: CDR1 SEHNR and CDR2 FQNEAQ (reference sequence). V was clipped by 7 bases and J by 5 bases; unmatched bases: 12. This CDR3 has 16 amino acids. CDR3 loop: CASTRPTSGRGETQYF. In nucleotides, the CDR3 is TGTGCCAGCACCAGACCAACTAGCGGGAGAGGTGAGACCCAGTACTTC. The full variable domain, in which reference TRBV7-9 and TRBJ2-5 provide the parts outside the CDR3, is DTGVSQNPRHKITKRGQNVTFRCDPISEHNRLYWYRQTLGQGPEFLTYFQNEAQLEKSRLLSDRFSAERPKGSFSTLEIQRTEQGDSAMYLCASTRPTSGRGETQYFGPGTRLLVL.

The CDR3 DNA reads as TGTGCCAGCAGCTTAGTAGCGAACTCCTACAATGAGCAGTTCTTC. Its translation is CASSLVANSYNEQFF. The chain carries TRBV11-2 and TRBJ2-1; a possible D gene is TRBD2 (5 bases). CDR1 and CDR2 from the germline V gene are SGHAT and FQNNGV. There are 15 residues in the CDR3. With 1 base removed from V and 0 bases from J, the gap between germline ends came to 7 bases.

V gene TRBV7-9 combines with J gene TRBJ2-7; D possibly uses TRBD1 or TRBD2 (5 bases each). The CDR3 is made up of 13 amino acids. Germline V gene sequence: CDR1 SEHNR, CDR2 FQNEAQ (reference sequence). Trimming stripped 3 bases from V and 7 bases from J, with 13 bases between. The CDR3 region has the DNA TGTGCCAGCAGCTTCGGGACCGCCTGGGAGCAGTACTTC. This encodes CASSFGTAWEQYF.

This chain connects TRBV19 to TRBJ2-5; the match to TRBD2 covers 14 bases. J lost 5 bases, V lost 4 bases, and 3 bases had no gene match. From germline, CDR1 is LNHDA and CDR2 SQIVND (reference sequence). The CDR3 has 15 residues. The CDR3, as DNA: TGTGCCAGTAGTAGGGGGACTAGCGGGAGTGAGACCCAGTACTTC. It encodes CASSRGTSGSETQYF. Full variable domain (remainder filled in from reference TRBV19 and TRBJ2-5): DGGITQSPKYLFRKEGQNVTLSCEQNLNHDAMYWYRQDPGQGLRLIYYSQIVNDFQKGDIAEGYSVSREKKESFPLTVTSAQKNPTAFYLCASSRGTSGSETQYFGPGTRLLVL.

The chain carries TRBV28 and TRBJ2-7; TRBD1 agrees at 7 bases. This CDR3 comprises 15 residues. Germline V gene data show CDR1 as MDHEN and CDR2 as SYDVKM. Trimming removed 5 bases from V and 0 bases from J; junction bases left unmatched: 7. This chain's CDR3 is CASSRGPGISYEQYF. Written as DNA, the CDR3 is TGTGCCAGCAGTAGGGGGCCGGGGATCTCCTACGAGCAGTACTTC. The full variable domain, its missing parts supplied by reference TRBV28 and TRBJ2-7, is DVKVTQSSRYLVKRTGEKVFLECVQDMDHENMFWYRQDPGLGLRLIYFSYDVKMKEKGDIPEGYSVSREKKERFSLILESASTNQTSMYLCASSRGPGISYEQYFGPGTRLTVT.

This rearrangement joins TRBV5-1 to TRBJ2-7, with 7 bases aligning to TRBD1. This CDR3 is 15 amino acids long. From germline, CDR1 is SGHRS and CDR2 YFSETQ. V lost 4 bases, J lost 1 base, and 8 bases stayed unmatched. CDR3 sequence (DNA): TGCGCCAGCAGCCCAACTGGACAGGCTTCCTACGAGCAGTACTTC. Encoded protein: CASSPTGQASYEQYF.

V is TRBV18 and J is TRBJ2-3; 8 nucleotides align to TRBD2. CDR1 KGHSH and CDR2 LQKENI come from the germline V gene. CDR3 size: 20 residues. With 1 base clipped from V and 3 bases from J, the junction kept 18 bases outside the gene matches. This chain's CDR3 is CASSPLLSGIRTPSTDTQYF. The CDR3 DNA reads TGTGCCAGCTCACCACTTCTTAGCGGGATCCGGACCCCTTCAACAGATACGCAGTATTTT.

The rearrangement uses TRBV28 and TRBJ2-7, with 9 bases fitting TRBD2. Trimming at V came to 7 bases and at J to 4 bases, leaving 5 bases not matched to a gene. Germline V gene lookup returns CDR1 MDHEN and CDR2 SYDVKM. This CDR3 is 13 amino acids long. The CDR3 sequence: CASTPSGTYEQYF. The CDR3 nucleotides read TGTGCCAGCACTCCTAGCGGGACTTACGAGCAGTACTTC.

J is TRBJ2-7 and V is TRBV9; 10 nucleotides line up with TRBD1. V was pared by 4 bases and J by 0 bases, with 13 bases of the junction left unmatched. CDR1 is SGDLS and CDR2 is YYNGEE in the germline V gene. The CDR3 runs to 18 residues. The CDR3 DNA sequence: TGTGCCAGCAGCCCTAGATCGGCGGGGACAGGGGTCTCCTACGAGCAGTACTTC. The encoded protein is CASSPRSAGTGVSYEQYF.

The chain joins TRBV4-2 to TRBJ2-7; no clear D gene. Looked up from germline, CDR1 is LGHNA and CDR2 is YNFKEQ. CDR3 size: 16 residues. Trimming removed 1 base at V and 2 bases at J, with 15 bases between. Here the CDR3 reads CASSQVNVGRPYEQYF. The CDR3 DNA reads TGTGCCAGCAGCCAAGTTAACGTAGGTAGACCCTACGAGCAGTACTTC.

V and J are TRBV10-2 and TRBJ2-5, with D hard to call. CDR3 length equals 12 residues. Germline loops: CDR1 WSHSY, CDR2 SAAADI. Trimming shortened V by 5 bases and J by 5 bases, and 9 bases separated the two germline ends. The CDR3, as DNA: TGCGCCAGCAGTCCCGGTCGTGAGACCCAGTACTTC. Protein: CASSPGRETQYF.

CDR3 protein: CASSPTGGPGQPQHF. The CDR3 coding sequence is TGCGCCAGCAGCCCGACAGGGGGGCCCGGTCAGCCCCAGCATTTT. This rearrangement joins TRBV5-1 to TRBJ1-5, with 9 bases matching TRBD1. CDR3 length: 15 amino acids. V lost 4 bases, J lost 6 bases, and 8 bases stayed unmatched. From germline, CDR1 is SGHRS and CDR2 YFSETQ.

The J gene is TRBJ2-5, the V gene TRBV5-6, with unresolved D. CDR1 and CDR2 from the germline V gene are SGHDT and YYEEEE. V was trimmed by 3 bases and J by 4 bases, leaving 16 bases between them. This CDR3 has 15 residues. The CDR3 reads CASSWASEMGETQYF. Here the CDR3 DNA reads TGTGCCAGCAGCTGGGCGTCAGAAATGGGAGAGACCCAGTACTTC.

This chain connects TRBV28 to TRBJ2-5, with TRBD1 identical over 8 bases. J gave up 2 bases and V 4 bases, and 6 bases lay outside the gene matches. CDR1 MDHEN and CDR2 SYDVKM come from the germline V gene. The CDR3 contains 15 residues. DNA of the CDR3: TGTGCCAGCAGTTCAGGGGGCCCGCCTCAAGAGACCCAGTACTTC. Its protein is CASSSGGPPQETQYF.

The chain joins TRBV7-2 to TRBJ2-1; 8 bases are a match to TRBD1. The germline gives CDR1 SGHTA, CDR2 FQGNSA. After removal of 4 bases from V and 2 bases from J, the junction contained 1 base not matched to a gene. This CDR3 has 14 residues. As DNA, the CDR3 is TGTGCCAGCAGCTCGGACAGGGCCTACAATGAGCAGTTCTTC. This encodes CASSSDRAYNEQFF.

This sequence joins TRBV19 and TRBJ2-7; D is ambiguous. The germline V gene encodes CDR1 LNHDA and CDR2 SQIVND (reference sequence). V dropped 3 bases and J dropped 5 bases, with 17 bases sitting between them. CDR3 length: 15 residues. The CDR3 sequence is CASSIPVGRGNEQYF. DNA of the CDR3: TGTGCCAGTAGTATCCCAGTAGGTCGCGGTAACGAGCAGTACTTC. The complete variable domain, with remaining parts taken from reference TRBV19 and TRBJ2-7, reads DGGITQSPKYLFRKEGQNVTLSCEQNLNHDAMYWYRQDPGQGLRLIYYSQIVNDFQKGDIAEGYSVSREKKESFPLTVTSAQKNPTAFYLCASSIPVGRGNEQYFGPGTRLTVT.

Worth noting for this clone: The sample has other DNA sequences that encode this CDR3 too. The V and J genes are TRBV5-4 and TRBJ2-5, with TRBD2 matching over 11 bases. Germline CDR1 SGHNT, CDR2 YYREEE (reference sequence). This CDR3 is built from 16 residues. Trimming at V came to 2 bases and at J to 3 bases, leaving 6 bases not matched to a gene. CDR3 nucleotides: TGTGCCAGCAGCTTAGCGCTAGCGGGAGGCGAAGAGACCCAGTACTTC. This codes for CASSLALAGGEETQYF. Together with reference TRBV5-4 and TRBJ2-5, the CDR3 gives the full variable domain: ETGVTQSPTHLIKTRGQQVTLRCSSQSGHNTVSWYQQALGQGPQFIFQYYREEENGRGNFPPRFSGLQFPNYSSELNVNALELDDSALYLCASSLALAGGEETQYFGPGTRLLVL.

This clone was seen a single time. This chain uses TRBV7-9 with TRBJ2-1; 14 bases are shared with TRBD2. This CDR3 spans 14 amino acids. Germline V gene sequence: CDR1 SEHNR, CDR2 FQNEAQ (reference sequence). V lost 4 bases to trimming and J lost 12 bases; unmatched junction nucleotides: 5. CDR3 protein: CASSSGLAGVVQFF. In DNA form, the CDR3 reads TGTGCCAGCAGCTCGGGACTAGCGGGAGTTGTGCAGTTCTTC.

V gene TRBV5-1 combines with J gene TRBJ2-5; D may be TRBD2 (5 bases). Germline V gene data show CDR1 as SGHRS and CDR2 as YFSETQ. The V end was cut by 0 bases, the J end by 5 bases, with 17 bases between. This CDR3 is built from 16 residues. CDR3: CASSLAVSGPGETQYF. Written as DNA, the CDR3 is TGCGCCAGCAGCTTGGCCGTGTCAGGCCCGGGGGAGACCCAGTACTTC.

The rearrangement joins TRBV29-1 to TRBJ2-1; 7 nucleotides align to TRBD1. Germline values: CDR1 SQVTM, CDR2 ANQGSEA. The V and J ends lost 8 bases and 4 bases, in that order; junction bases with no gene match: 5. The CDR3 runs 12 residues. The CDR3 nucleotides are TGCAGCCAGGGGGACAAGTACAATGAGCAGTTCTTC. Protein product: CSQGDKYNEQFF.

This rearrangement joins TRBV27 to TRBJ2-2; unclear D gene. The CDR3 extends over 14 amino acids. Looked up from germline, CDR1 is MNHEY and CDR2 is SMNVEV (reference sequence). V lost 4 bases to trimming and J lost 4 bases, with 10 bases between them. CDR3 residues: CASSSRTLTGELFF. CDR3 nucleotides: TGTGCCAGCAGTTCCCGGACCCTCACCGGGGAGCTGTTTTTT.

V and J are TRBV10-2 and TRBJ2-1; D remains ambiguous. The germline V gene has CDR1 WSHSY and CDR2 SAAADI. This CDR3 is 16 amino acids long. V was clipped by 3 bases and J by 0 bases, with 12 bases between them. CDR3 sequence (DNA): TGCGCCAGCAGTGATCCCCGGATAAGCTCCTACAATGAGCAGTTCTTC. It translates to CASSDPRISSYNEQFF.

V is TRBV9 and J is TRBJ1-4; D gene ambiguous. Trimming stripped 0 bases from V and 8 bases from J, with 17 bases between. This CDR3 comprises 16 residues. In germline, CDR1 is SGDLS, CDR2 YYNGEE. The DNA for the CDR3 is TGTGCCAGCAGCGTAGCGGCGGGTCTGGGAGGGGAAAAACTGTTTTTT. Its translation is CASSVAAGLGGEKLFF.